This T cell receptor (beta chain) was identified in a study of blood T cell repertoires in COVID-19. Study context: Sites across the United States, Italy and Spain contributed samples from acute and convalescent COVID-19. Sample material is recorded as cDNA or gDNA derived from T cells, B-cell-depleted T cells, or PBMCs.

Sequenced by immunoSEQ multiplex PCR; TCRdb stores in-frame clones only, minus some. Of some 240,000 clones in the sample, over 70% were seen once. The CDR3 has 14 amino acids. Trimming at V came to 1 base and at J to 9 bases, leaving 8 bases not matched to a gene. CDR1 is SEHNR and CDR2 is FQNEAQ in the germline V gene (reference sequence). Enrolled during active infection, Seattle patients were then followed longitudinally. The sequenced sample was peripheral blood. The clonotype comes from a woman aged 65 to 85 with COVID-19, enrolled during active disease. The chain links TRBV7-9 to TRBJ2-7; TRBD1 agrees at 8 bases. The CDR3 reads CASSLEDQGAWQYF. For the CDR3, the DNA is TGTGCCAGCAGCTTAGAAGACCAGGGGGCCTGGCAGTACTTC.